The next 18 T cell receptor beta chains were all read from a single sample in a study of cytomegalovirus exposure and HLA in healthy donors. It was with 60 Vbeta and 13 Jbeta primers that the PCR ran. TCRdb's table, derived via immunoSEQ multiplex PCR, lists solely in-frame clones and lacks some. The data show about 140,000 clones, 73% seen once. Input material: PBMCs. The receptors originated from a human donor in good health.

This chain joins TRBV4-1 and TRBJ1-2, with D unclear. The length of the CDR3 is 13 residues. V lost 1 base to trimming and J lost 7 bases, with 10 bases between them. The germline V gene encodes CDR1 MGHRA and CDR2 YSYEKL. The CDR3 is CASSQVISIGYTF. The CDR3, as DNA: TGCGCCAGCAGCCAAGTTATTAGTATTGGCTACACCTTC.

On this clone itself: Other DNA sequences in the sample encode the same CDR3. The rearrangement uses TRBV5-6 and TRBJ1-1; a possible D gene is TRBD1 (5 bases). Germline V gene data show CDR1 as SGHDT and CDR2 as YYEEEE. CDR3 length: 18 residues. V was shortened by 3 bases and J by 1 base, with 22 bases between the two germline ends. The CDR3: CASSSELRDSQENTEAFF. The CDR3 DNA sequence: TGTGCCAGCAGCTCCGAACTTCGGGACTCACAGGAGAACACTGAAGCTTTCTTT.

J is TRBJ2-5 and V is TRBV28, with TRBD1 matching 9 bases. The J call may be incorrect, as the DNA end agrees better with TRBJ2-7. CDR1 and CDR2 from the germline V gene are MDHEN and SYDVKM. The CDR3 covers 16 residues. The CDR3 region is CASSFSPDRGAYEQYF. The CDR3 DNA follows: TGTGCCAGCAGTTTCTCCCCGGACAGGGGCGCCTACGAGCAGTACTTC.

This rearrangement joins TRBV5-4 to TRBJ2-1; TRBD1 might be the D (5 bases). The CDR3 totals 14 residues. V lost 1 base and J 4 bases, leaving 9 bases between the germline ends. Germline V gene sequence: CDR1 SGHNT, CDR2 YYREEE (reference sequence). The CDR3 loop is CASSLIGQYNEQFF. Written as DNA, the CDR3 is TGTGCCAGCAGCTTGATAGGACAATACAATGAGCAGTTCTTC.

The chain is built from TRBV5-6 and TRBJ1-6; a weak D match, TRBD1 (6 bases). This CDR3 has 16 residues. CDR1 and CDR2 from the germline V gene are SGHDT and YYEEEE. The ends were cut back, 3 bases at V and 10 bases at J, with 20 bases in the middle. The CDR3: CASSYDRSLGRSPLHF. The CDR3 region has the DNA TGTGCCAGCAGCTACGACAGGAGCCTCGGCCGCTCACCCCTCCACTTT.

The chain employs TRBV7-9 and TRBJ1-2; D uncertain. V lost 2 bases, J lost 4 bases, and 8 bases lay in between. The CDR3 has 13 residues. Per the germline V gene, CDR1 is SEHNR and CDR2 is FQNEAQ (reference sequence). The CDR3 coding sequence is TGTGCCAGCAGCTTATTGGCCTCCTATGGCTACACCTTC. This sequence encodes CASSLLASYGYTF. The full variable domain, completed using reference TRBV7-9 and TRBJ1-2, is DTGVSQNPRHKITKRGQNVTFRCDPISEHNRLYWYRQTLGQGPEFLTYFQNEAQLEKSRLLSDRFSAERPKGSFSTLEIQRTEQGDSAMYLCASSLLASYGYTFGSGTRLTVV.

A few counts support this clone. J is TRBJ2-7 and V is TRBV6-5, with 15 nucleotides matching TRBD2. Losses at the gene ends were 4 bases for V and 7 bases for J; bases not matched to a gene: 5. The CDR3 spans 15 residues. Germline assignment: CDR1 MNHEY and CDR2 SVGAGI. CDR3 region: CASSSGLAGGREQYF. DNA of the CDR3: TGTGCCAGCAGTTCGGGACTAGCGGGAGGAAGGGAGCAGTACTTC.

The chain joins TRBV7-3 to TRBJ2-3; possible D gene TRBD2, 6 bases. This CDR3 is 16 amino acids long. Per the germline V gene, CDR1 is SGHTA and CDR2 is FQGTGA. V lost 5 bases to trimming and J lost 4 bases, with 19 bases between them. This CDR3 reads CASSPIFTSSADTQYF. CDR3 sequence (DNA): TGTGCCAGCAGCCCCATTTTTACTAGCTCCGCAGATACGCAGTATTTT. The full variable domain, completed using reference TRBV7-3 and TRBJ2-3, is GAGVSQTPSNKVTEKGKYVELRCDPISGHTALYWYRQSLGQGPEFLIYFQGTGAADDSGLPNDRFFAVRPEGSVSTLKIQRTERGDSAVYLCASSPIFTSSADTQYFGPGTRLTVL.

CDR3 residues: CASSPGRGRGNTEAFF. In DNA, the CDR3 is TGTGCCAGCAGTCCCGGACGGGGGAGGGGTAACACTGAAGCTTTCTTT. This chain links TRBV6-6 with TRBJ1-1, with D perhaps TRBD1 (5 bases). Germline CDR1 and CDR2: MNHNY and SVGAGI (reference sequence). This CDR3 has 16 amino acids. The ends were cut back, 5 bases at V and 2 bases at J, with 18 bases in the middle.

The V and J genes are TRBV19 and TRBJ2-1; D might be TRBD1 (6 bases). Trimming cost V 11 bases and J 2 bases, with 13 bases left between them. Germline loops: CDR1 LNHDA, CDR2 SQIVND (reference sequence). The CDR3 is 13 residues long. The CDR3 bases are TGTGCCCGAACGGGACACCCCTACAATGAGCAGTTCTTC. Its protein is CARTGHPYNEQFF. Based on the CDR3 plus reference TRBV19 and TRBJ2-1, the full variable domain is DGGITQSPKYLFRKEGQNVTLSCEQNLNHDAMYWYRQDPGQGLRLIYYSQIVNDFQKGDIAEGYSVSREKKESFPLTVTSAQKNPTAFYLCARTGHPYNEQFFGPGTRLTVL.

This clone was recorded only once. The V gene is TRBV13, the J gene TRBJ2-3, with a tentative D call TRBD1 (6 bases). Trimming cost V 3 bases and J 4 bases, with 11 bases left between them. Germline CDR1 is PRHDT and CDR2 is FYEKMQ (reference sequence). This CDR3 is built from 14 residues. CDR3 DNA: TGTGCCAGCAGCTTTCTACAGGGTTCAGATACGCAGTATTTT. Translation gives CASSFLQGSDTQYF.

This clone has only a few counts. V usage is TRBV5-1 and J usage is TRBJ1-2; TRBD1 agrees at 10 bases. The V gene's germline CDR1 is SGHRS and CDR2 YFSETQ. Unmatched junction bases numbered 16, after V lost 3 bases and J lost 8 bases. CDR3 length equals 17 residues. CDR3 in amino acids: CASSYKEGGTGEAGYTF. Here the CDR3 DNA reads TGCGCCAGCAGCTACAAGGAAGGGGGGACAGGGGAAGCCGGCTACACCTTC.

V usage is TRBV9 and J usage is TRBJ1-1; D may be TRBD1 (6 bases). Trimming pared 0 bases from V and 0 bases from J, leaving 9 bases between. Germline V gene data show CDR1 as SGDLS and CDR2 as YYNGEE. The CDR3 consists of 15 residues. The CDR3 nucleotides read TGTGCCAGCAGCGTAGGGACAGCTGTGAACACTGAAGCTTTCTTT. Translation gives CASSVGTAVNTEAFF.

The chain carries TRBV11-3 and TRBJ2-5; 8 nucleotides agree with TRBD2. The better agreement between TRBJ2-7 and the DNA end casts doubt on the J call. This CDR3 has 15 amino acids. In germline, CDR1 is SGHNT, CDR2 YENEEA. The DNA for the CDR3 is TGTGCCAGCAGGCGCGGTGCGGGAGGTTCCTACGAGCAGTACTTC. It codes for CASRRGAGGSYEQYF.

The CDR3 loop is CASITWGGGNTEAFF. As DNA, the CDR3 is TGTGCCAGCATCACATGGGGAGGGGGGAACACTGAAGCTTTCTTT. V and J are TRBV6-5 and TRBJ1-1; the D gene is possibly TRBD1 (6 bases). V was trimmed by 7 bases and J by 1 base, leaving 16 bases between them. The CDR3 loop spans 15 amino acids. CDR1 is MNHEY and CDR2 is SVGAGI in the germline V gene.

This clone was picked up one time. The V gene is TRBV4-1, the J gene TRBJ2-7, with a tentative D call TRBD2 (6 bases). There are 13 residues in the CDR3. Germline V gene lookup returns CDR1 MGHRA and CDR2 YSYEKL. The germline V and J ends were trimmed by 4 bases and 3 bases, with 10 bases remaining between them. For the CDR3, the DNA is TGCGCCAGCAGCCGGAGGGGAGACTACGAGCAGTACTTC. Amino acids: CASSRRGDYEQYF.

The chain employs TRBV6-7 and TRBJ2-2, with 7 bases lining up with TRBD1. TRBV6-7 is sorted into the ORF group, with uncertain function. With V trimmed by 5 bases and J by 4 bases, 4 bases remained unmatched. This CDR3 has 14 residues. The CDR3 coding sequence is TGTGCCAGCAGTATACAGGGGTGCACCGGGGAGCTGTTTTTT. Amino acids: CASSIQGCTGELFF.

The CDR3 region is CPGVPYYEQYF. The CDR3 coding sequence is TGCCCAGGGGTTCCATACTACGAGCAGTACTTC. The chain employs TRBV20-1 and TRBJ2-5; D might be TRBD1 (6 bases). The closer fit of TRBJ2-7 to the DNA end suggests the J call may be wrong. Germline V gene lookup returns CDR1 DFQATT and CDR2 SNEGSKA (reference sequence). This CDR3 is 11 amino acids long.